These 14 T cell receptor beta chains originate from one sample sequenced in a study of T cells in Graves' hyperthyroidism and ophthalmopathy. Amplification of TCR beta CDR3 regions used RNA as the template. An initial round of RT-PCR targeting the TCR CDR3 relied on the HTBI primer set. TCRdb re-analysed the multiplex PCR reads in MiXCR, keeping a single row per CDR3 protein. The table has under 70,000 distinct CDR3 sequences, roughly 50% seen once; the top ten hold approximately 3.4%. The sequenced sample consisted of blood. Receptors were obtained from a woman in her fifties or sixties with Graves' ophthalmopathy.

This clonotype was seen only a few times. The chain has TRBV4-3 and TRBJ1-6; D gene ambiguous. This CDR3 is built from 13 residues. Trimming removed 0 bases from V and 13 bases from J, with 10 bases in between. Germline V CDR1 and CDR2: LGHNA, YSLEER. The CDR3 coding sequence is TGCGCCAGCAGCCAAGACCCTTCGATGCCCCTCCACTTT. It yields the protein CASSQDPSMPLHF.

This clonotype occurred many times. The chain is built from TRBV20-1 and TRBJ2-1; D possibly uses TRBD1 or TRBD2 (6 bases each). The CDR3 spans 14 residues. Germline CDR1 is DFQATT and CDR2 is SNEGSKA (reference sequence). V was shortened by 3 bases and J by 9 bases, with 18 bases between the two germline ends. CDR3 bases: TGCAGTGCTAGTTTAGGGGGGCCTGGGAGTGAGCAGTTCTTC. Translation: CSASLGGPGSEQFF.

The chain has TRBV15 and TRBJ2-3; 7 nucleotides align to TRBD2. The CDR3 consists of 15 residues. In germline, CDR1 is LNHNV, CDR2 YYDKDF (reference sequence). The J segment lost 2 bases and the V segment lost 4 bases, leaving 6 bases of the junction unmatched. The CDR3 region is CATSTDAGVTDTQYF. The CDR3 DNA sequence: TGTGCCACCAGCACTGATGCGGGGGTCACAGATACGCAGTATTTT. Full variable domain (missing parts from reference TRBV15 and TRBJ2-3): DAMVIQNPRYQVTQFGKPVTLSCSQTLNHNVMYWYQQKSSQAPKLLFHYYDKDFNNEADTPDNFQSRRPNTSFCFLDIRSPGLGDTAMYLCATSTDAGVTDTQYFGPGTRLTVL.

This clonotype is a singleton in its sample. The gene calls are TRBV20-1 and TRBJ2-3; the D gene is possibly TRBD1 (6 bases). Germline V gives CDR1 DFQATT, CDR2 SNEGSKA (reference sequence). V lost 5 bases and J lost 0, with 12 bases in between. The CDR3 consists of 14 residues. The CDR3 nucleotides are TGCAGTGCTGGTTCAAGGGGGAGCACAGATACGCAGTATTTT. It translates to CSAGSRGSTDTQYF.

This sequence joins TRBV20-1 and TRBJ2-7, with D perhaps being TRBD1 or TRBD2 (5 bases each). V was shortened by 4 bases and J by 4 bases, with 14 bases between the two germline ends. There are 13 residues in the CDR3. Germline V gene lookup returns CDR1 DFQATT and CDR2 SNEGSKA (reference sequence). The CDR3 region is CSATGTDFYEQYF. CDR3 sequence (DNA): TGCAGTGCTACCGGGACGGACTTTTACGAGCAGTACTTC.

The chain carries TRBV12-3 or TRBV12-4 and TRBJ1-6; 7 bases map to TRBD1. The CDR3 is 14 residues long. With 4 bases clipped from V and 6 bases from J, the junction kept 3 bases outside the gene matches. The CDR3 protein is CASSSGQPNSPLHF. CDR3 coding DNA: TGTGCCAGCAGTTCGGGACAGCCTAATTCACCCCTCCACTTT.

The genes are TRBV20-1 and TRBJ2-7; the D is unclear. Germline V CDR1 and CDR2: DFQATT, SNEGSKA (reference sequence). V was cut by 1 base and J by 0 bases, with 4 bases left in between. The CDR3 length is 12 residues. The CDR3 region is CSARVSSYEQYF. The CDR3 nucleotides read TGCAGTGCTAGAGTGAGCTCCTACGAGCAGTACTTC.

The chain has TRBV5-6 and TRBJ2-2; 9 bases line up with TRBD1. V was pared by 1 base and J by 6 bases, with 13 bases of the junction left unmatched. Germline V CDR1 and CDR2: SGHDT, YYEEEE. The CDR3 is 18 residues long. In DNA, the CDR3 is TGTGCCAGCAGCTTGCCCCCGGGACAGGGAAGGATTGCCGGGGAGCTGTTTTTT. It codes for CASSLPPGQGRIAGELFF. Supplemented by reference TRBV5-6 and TRBJ2-2, the full variable domain reads DAGVTQSPTHLIKTRGQQVTLRCSPKSGHDTVSWYQQALGQGPQFIFQYYEEEERQRGNFPDRFSGHQFPNYSSELNVNALLLGDSALYLCASSLPPGQGRIAGELFFGEGSRLTVL.

V usage is TRBV15 and J usage is TRBJ2-7; 8 bases agree with TRBD1. The CDR3 has 15 residues. The J segment lost 6 bases and the V segment lost 0 bases, leaving 7 bases of the junction unmatched. Germline assignment: CDR1 LNHNV and CDR2 YYDKDF (reference sequence). The CDR3 loop is CATSRDFSDRVEQYF. The CDR3 DNA follows: TGTGCCACCAGCAGAGACTTCTCGGACAGGGTCGAGCAGTACTTC.

The CDR3 nucleotides are TGTGCCATCAGTCCGGGACCCGGGGGCGATGAGCAGTTCTTC. Encoded protein: CAISPGPGGDEQFF. The genes are TRBV10-3 and TRBJ2-1, with D perhaps TRBD1 or TRBD2 (6 bases each). Trimming took off 5 bases at V and 8 bases at J, with 16 bases between the two ends. This CDR3 has 14 residues. Germline CDR1 ENHRY, CDR2 SYGVKD.

This clonotype was seen repeatedly, ten times or more. The chain has TRBV3-1 and TRBJ1-3; maybe TRBD1 (5 bases). The CDR3 spans 15 residues. V shed 3 bases and J shed 0 bases, with 9 bases lying between them. Germline-derived CDR1 and CDR2 are LGHDT and YNNKEL (reference sequence). The CDR3 DNA reads as TGTGCCAGCAGCCAGGTGGACACCTCTGGAAACACCATATATTTT. Translated: CASSQVDTSGNTIYF.

The chain has TRBV19 and TRBJ2-7, with D possibly TRBD1 on 6 matching bases. Germline V gene sequence: CDR1 LNHDA, CDR2 SQIVND (reference sequence). Trimming shortened V by 3 bases and J by 0 bases, and 12 bases separated the two germline ends. The CDR3 spans 15 residues. CDR3 loop: CASSMGAGPSYEQYF. The CDR3 bases are TGTGCCAGTAGTATGGGGGCAGGGCCCTCCTACGAGCAGTACTTC. The variable domain in full, completed from reference TRBV19 and TRBJ2-7, reads DGGITQSPKYLFRKEGQNVTLSCEQNLNHDAMYWYRQDPGQGLRLIYYSQIVNDFQKGDIAEGYSVSREKKESFPLTVTSAQKNPTAFYLCASSMGAGPSYEQYFGPGTRLTVT.

Points on this clonotype: Germline is not matched at one junction end, which may reflect a read error. V usage is TRBV6-2 or TRBV6-3 and J usage is TRBJ1-6; the D is unclear. Germline V gene data show CDR1 as MNHEY and CDR2 as SVGEGT. The CDR3 sequence is 10 residues long. The CDR3 region is CSSYNSPLHF. The CDR3 DNA follows: TGCTCCTCCTATAATTCACCCCTCCACTTT.

The genes are TRBV5-4 and TRBJ2-3, with 9 bases that match TRBD2. The V and J ends lost 4 bases and 2 bases, in that order; junction bases with no gene match: 5. This CDR3 is built from 15 residues. From germline, CDR1 is SGHNT and CDR2 YYREEE (reference sequence). The CDR3 bases are TGTGCCAGCAGCCCAAAGCGGGGGGCCACAGATACGCAGTATTTT. Translating it yields CASSPKRGATDTQYF.